Each of the 25 T cell receptor beta chains below was sequenced from the same sample in a study of sequential checkpoint blockade in melanoma. Treatment given: randomized to nivolumab then ipilimumab (arm A) or the reverse (arm B). This table comes from immunoSEQ multiplex PCR, and its TCRdb copy is limited to in-frame clones, with some not included. The sample contains about 17,000 clones, roughly 80% of which appear only once. Here the sequenced sample was CD8+ T cells sorted from blood (inferred from file names), taken from a patient given nivolumab and ipilimumab in sequence. The receptor source for this set is a human donor with melanoma.

The chain has TRBV9 and TRBJ1-1, with D possibly matching TRBD1 (5 bases). The length of the CDR3 is 16 residues. The V gene lost 0 bases and the J gene lost 4 bases, with 16 bases spanning the gap. Per germline, CDR1 SGDLS and CDR2 YYNGEE. The CDR3 region has the DNA TGTGCCAGCAGCGTAGAGGCAGGGCGATTGAGCACTGAAGCTTTCTTT. This codes for CASSVEAGRLSTEAFF.

The V call is TRBV10-1, the J call TRBJ2-7, with D tentatively TRBD1 (5 bases). CDR3 length: 13 residues. Germline CDR1 is WNHNN and CDR2 is SYGVQD (reference sequence). Trimming removed 0 bases from V and 7 bases from J, with 10 bases in between. The DNA for the CDR3 is TGCGCCAGCAGTGAGTCCCAGGGTGTGGAGCAGTACTTC. Its translation is CASSESQGVEQYF.

V gene TRBV27 combines with J gene TRBJ2-7; TRBD1 matches at 7 bases. CDR1 is MNHEY and CDR2 is SMNVEV in the germline V gene (reference sequence). The CDR3 extends over 15 amino acids. Losses at the gene ends were 0 bases for V and 2 bases for J; bases not matched to a gene: 4. The CDR3 loop is CASSLSATGPYEQYF. The CDR3 coding sequence is TGTGCCAGCAGTTTATCGGCGACAGGGCCCTACGAGCAGTACTTC.

This clone was recorded only once. V usage is TRBV27 and J usage is TRBJ2-1; D might be TRBD2 (6 bases). V lost 5 bases, J lost 2 bases, and 10 bases lay in between. Germline V gene lookup returns CDR1 MNHEY and CDR2 SMNVEV (reference sequence). This CDR3 has 14 residues. The CDR3 region has the DNA TGTGCCAGCAGTCCGATAGCGGCCTACAATGAGCAGTTCTTC. Amino acids: CASSPIAAYNEQFF.

This sequence joins TRBV7-6 and TRBJ1-5; no definite D call. Trimming cost V 3 bases and J 4 bases, with 10 bases left between them. Germline V gene sequence: CDR1 SGHVS, CDR2 FNYEAQ. The CDR3 has 14 residues. CDR3 sequence reads: CASSLGWSNQPQHF. The CDR3 DNA sequence: TGTGCCAGCAGCTTGGGTTGGAGTAATCAGCCCCAGCATTTT.

The chain recombines TRBV7-9 with TRBJ1-1, with TRBD1 as a possible D gene (5 bases). This CDR3 has 16 residues. The V and J ends lost 4 bases and 6 bases respectively, with 21 bases between them. Looked up from germline, CDR1 is SEHNR and CDR2 is FQNEAQ (reference sequence). The CDR3 coding sequence is TGTGCCAGCAGCTCGTTGGGCGGGGCGGGTAAGGCTGAAGCTTTCTTT. It encodes CASSSLGGAGKAEAFF. The whole variable domain, remainder taken from reference TRBV7-9 and TRBJ1-1, is DTGVSQNPRHKITKRGQNVTFRCDPISEHNRLYWYRQTLGQGPEFLTYFQNEAQLEKSRLLSDRFSAERPKGSFSTLEIQRTEQGDSAMYLCASSSLGGAGKAEAFFGQGTRLTVV.

The chain links TRBV28 to TRBJ2-7, with TRBD2 matching over 10 bases. Trimming took 4 bases from V and 3 from J; bases not matched to a gene: 6. The germline V gene has CDR1 MDHEN and CDR2 SYDVKM. The CDR3 consists of 15 residues. CDR3 loop: CASSYLAGEGYEQYF. CDR3 nucleotides: TGTGCCAGCAGTTACCTAGCGGGAGAAGGCTACGAGCAGTACTTC.

The gene calls are TRBV4-3 and TRBJ2-2, with TRBD2 identical over 10 bases. In germline, CDR1 is LGHNA, CDR2 YSLEER. The CDR3 contains 15 residues. V was clipped by 5 bases and J by 6 bases; unmatched bases: 6. CDR3 residues: CASSWVLAGAGELFF. DNA of the CDR3: TGCGCCAGCAGCTGGGTTCTAGCGGGAGCCGGGGAGCTGTTTTTT.

This clone occurred once. Other DNA sequences in the sample encode the same CDR3. The CDR3 is CASSYGRAGNTIYF. CDR3 coding DNA: TGTGCCAGCAGTTACGGTAGAGCCGGAAACACCATATATTTT. This chain connects TRBV6-5 to TRBJ1-3; no clear D. The CDR3 runs 14 residues. Germline assignment: CDR1 MNHEY and CDR2 SVGAGI. V lost 2 bases to trimming and J lost 4 bases, with 9 bases between them.

This rearrangement joins TRBV19 to TRBJ1-1; TRBD1 might be the D (5 bases). The CDR3 length is 16 residues. CDR1 LNHDA and CDR2 SQIVND come from the germline V gene (reference sequence). V lost 4 bases, J lost 3 bases, and 18 bases lay in between. The CDR3 reads CASSTSFQGRDTEAFF. The CDR3 nucleotides read TGTGCCAGTAGTACCTCTTTTCAGGGTAGGGACACTGAAGCTTTCTTT.

The rearrangement uses TRBV7-9 and TRBJ1-1; possible D gene TRBD1, 5 bases. The CDR3 is 12 amino acids. Trimming cost V 3 bases and J 7 bases, with 9 bases left between them. Germline lookup yields CDR1 SEHNR and CDR2 FQNEAQ (reference sequence). The CDR3 nucleotides are TGTGCCAGCAGCTTGGTGGGGCTTGAAGCTTTCTTT. Protein sequence: CASSLVGLEAFF. The full variable domain, completed using reference TRBV7-9 and TRBJ1-1, is DTGVSQNPRHKITKRGQNVTFRCDPISEHNRLYWYRQTLGQGPEFLTYFQNEAQLEKSRLLSDRFSAERPKGSFSTLEIQRTEQGDSAMYLCASSLVGLEAFFGQGTRLTVV.

This clone was detected only once. The chain is built from TRBV18 and TRBJ2-7; 11 bases line up with TRBD1. Trimming cost V 5 bases and J 3 bases; bases outside gene matches: 6. Germline lookup yields CDR1 KGHSH and CDR2 LQKENI. This CDR3 region has 15 residues. The CDR3 loop reads CASSFPGTGGYEQYF. The CDR3 DNA reads as TGTGCCAGCTCATTTCCCGGGACAGGGGGCTACGAGCAGTACTTC.

The rearrangement joins TRBV5-5 to TRBJ1-1, with D tentatively TRBD1 (5 bases). Trimming pared 2 bases from V and 0 bases from J, leaving 8 bases between. CDR3 length: 14 residues. Germline V gene lookup returns CDR1 SGHKS and CDR2 YYEKEE (reference sequence). Written as DNA, the CDR3 is TGTGCCAGCAGCTTAAAGACAGTGAACACTGAAGCTTTCTTT. Protein sequence: CASSLKTVNTEAFF.

This clone was observed a few times. J is TRBJ2-7 and V is TRBV11-2; a weak D match, TRBD2 (5 bases). There are 13 residues in the CDR3. The germline V gene encodes CDR1 SGHAT and CDR2 FQNNGV. The V end was cut by 1 base, the J end by 3 bases, with 7 bases between. CDR3 DNA: TGTGCCAGCAGCTTAGGGACTGGCTACGAGCAGTACTTC. Encoded protein: CASSLGTGYEQYF.

This clone was counted a few times. The gene calls are TRBV11-1 and TRBJ1-1, with 7 bases lining up with TRBD1. The germline V gene has CDR1 SGHAT and CDR2 FQDESV (reference sequence). The V and J ends lost 6 bases and 1 base, in that order; junction bases with no gene match: 5. The CDR3 length is 14 residues. The CDR3 nucleotides read TGTGCCAGCAGTACAGGGGCGAGGAACACTGAAGCTTTCTTT. It encodes CASSTGARNTEAFF.

The chain couples TRBV28 to TRBJ2-7; 9 positions agree with TRBD2. V lost 6 bases and J lost 0; bases outside the gene matches: 9. From germline, CDR1 is MDHEN and CDR2 SYDVKM. The CDR3 spans 16 residues. The CDR3 DNA reads TGTGCCAGCAGAGTTTATGCTAGCGGGGCCTCCTACGAGCAGTACTTC. Its protein is CASRVYASGASYEQYF.

The V gene is TRBV6-1, the J gene TRBJ1-5; maybe TRBD1 (6 bases). This CDR3 has 13 residues. Looked up from germline, CDR1 is MNHNS and CDR2 is SASEGT. V was clipped by 8 bases and J by 6 bases, with 14 bases between them. CDR3 in amino acids: CASVQGESQPQHF. DNA of the CDR3: TGTGCCAGCGTACAGGGTGAAAGTCAGCCCCAGCATTTT.

The chain recombines TRBV6-5 with TRBJ1-2; no clear D gene. The germline gives CDR1 MNHEY, CDR2 SVGAGI. There are 14 residues in the CDR3. V lost 2 bases to trimming and J lost 8 bases, with 15 bases between them. CDR3 DNA: TGTGCCAGCAGTTACGGCGGGGTAGCGTGGGGCTACACCTTC. Translated, it gives CASSYGGVAWGYTF.

This clone was detected only a few times. CDR3 loop: CASSFARGESYNEQFF. For the CDR3, the DNA is TGTGCCAGCAGCTTTGCCCGGGGGGAATCCTACAATGAGCAGTTCTTC. The rearrangement uses TRBV7-6 and TRBJ2-1; 7 nucleotides align to TRBD2. In germline, CDR1 is SGHVS, CDR2 FNYEAQ. The CDR3 spans 16 residues. V was clipped by 3 bases and J by 1 base; unmatched bases: 6.

V usage is TRBV27 and J usage is TRBJ1-3; TRBD1 is a possible D gene (5 bases). CDR1 MNHEY and CDR2 SMNVEV come from the germline V gene (reference sequence). Trimming removed 4 bases at V and 0 bases at J, with 16 bases between. This CDR3 is built from 17 residues. CDR3 loop: CASSSNKGNFSGNTIYF. The CDR3 bases are TGTGCCAGCAGTTCTAACAAGGGGAATTTCTCTGGAAACACCATATATTTT.

This chain links TRBV10-3 with TRBJ2-7; 9 positions agree with TRBD2. Trimming removed 6 bases from V and 0 bases from J; junction bases left unmatched: 9. The length of the CDR3 is 16 residues. Germline V lookup: CDR1 ENHRY, CDR2 SYGVKD. CDR3: CAISLSGGSSSYEQYF. Here the CDR3 DNA reads TGTGCCATCAGCCTTAGCGGGGGATCCAGCTCCTACGAGCAGTACTTC.

The chain combines TRBV27 with TRBJ2-7; 10 bases are a match to TRBD2. The V gene's germline CDR1 is MNHEY and CDR2 SMNVEV (reference sequence). CDR3 size: 16 residues. J was trimmed by 0 bases and V by 5 bases; bases with no gene match: 7. The CDR3 sequence is CASSRLAGAGSYEQYF. The DNA for the CDR3 is TGTGCCAGCAGTAGGCTAGCGGGAGCGGGCTCCTACGAGCAGTACTTC.

The chain joins TRBV19 to TRBJ2-7; 11 bases are shared with TRBD2. J lost 5 bases, V lost 6 bases, and 6 bases had no gene match. The CDR3 sequence is 14 residues long. In germline, CDR1 is LNHDA, CDR2 SQIVND (reference sequence). The CDR3 DNA reads as TGTGCCAGTAGATTAGCGGGAGGGATCAACGAGCAGTACTTC. It translates to CASRLAGGINEQYF.

The chain links TRBV13 to TRBJ1-2; D is uncertain. V shed 2 bases and J shed 5 bases, with 6 bases lying between them. Looked up from germline, CDR1 is PRHDT and CDR2 is FYEKMQ (reference sequence). The CDR3 sequence is 12 residues long. The CDR3: CASSLSLYGYTF. CDR3 DNA sequence: TGTGCCAGCAGCTTATCACTTTATGGCTACACCTTC.

This chain joins TRBV4-3 and TRBJ1-2; 9 nucleotides agree with TRBD1. The length of the CDR3 is 16 residues. With V trimmed by 2 bases and J by 6 bases, 10 bases remained unmatched. Germline values: CDR1 LGHNA, CDR2 YSLEER. This chain's CDR3 is CASSQRPTGGFDGYTF. In DNA form, the CDR3 reads TGCGCCAGCAGCCAAAGGCCGACAGGGGGATTCGATGGCTACACCTTC.